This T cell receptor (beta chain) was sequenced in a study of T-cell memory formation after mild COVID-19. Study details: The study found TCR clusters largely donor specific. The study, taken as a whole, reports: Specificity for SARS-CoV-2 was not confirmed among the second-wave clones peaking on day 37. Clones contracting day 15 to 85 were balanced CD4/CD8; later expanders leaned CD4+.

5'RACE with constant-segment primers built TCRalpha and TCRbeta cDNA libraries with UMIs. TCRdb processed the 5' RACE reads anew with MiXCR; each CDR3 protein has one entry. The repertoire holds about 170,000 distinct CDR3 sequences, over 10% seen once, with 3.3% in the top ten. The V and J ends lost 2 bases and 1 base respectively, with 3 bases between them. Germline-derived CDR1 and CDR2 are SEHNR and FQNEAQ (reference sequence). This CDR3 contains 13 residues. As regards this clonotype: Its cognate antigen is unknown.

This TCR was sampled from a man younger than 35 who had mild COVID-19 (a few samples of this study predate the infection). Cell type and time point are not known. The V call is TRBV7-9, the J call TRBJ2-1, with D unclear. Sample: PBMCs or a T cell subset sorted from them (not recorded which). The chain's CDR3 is CASSLMSYNEQFF. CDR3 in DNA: TGTGCCAGCAGCTTAATGTCCTACAATGAGCAGTTCTTC.